These 32 T cell receptor beta chains originate from one sample sequenced in a study of T cell responses to AZD1222 COVID-19 vaccine (dated by TCRdb to 2020 to 2023). What this sample's time point label stands for: baseline before first vaccination. Receptors were amplified or captured by the immunoSEQ multiplex PCR assay. Drawn from immuneACCESS, this table holds only the in-frame rearrangements with V and J called that TCRdb kept. Clones are partly lost; checked studies trace under half to an unresolved V gene and leave the rest unexplained. For this sample the table gives under 150,000 clones, of which around 93% were detected only once. The leading ten clones occupy around 3% of the sample. Sequencing was performed on peripheral blood, taken on day 0 of AZD1222 vaccination. These receptors were obtained from an adult in good health.

The V call is TRBV11-3, the J call TRBJ1-2; D perhaps matches TRBD1 (6 bases). V lost 0 bases and J 7 bases, leaving 12 bases between the germline ends. Looked up from germline, CDR1 is SGHNT and CDR2 is YENEEA. CDR3 length: 14 amino acids. DNA for the CDR3: TGTGCCAGCAGCTTAGATGGACAGATAACTGGCTACACCTTC. It codes for CASSLDGQITGYTF.

The genes are TRBV27 and TRBJ1-6; no definite D call. Germline assignment: CDR1 MNHEY and CDR2 SMNVEV (reference sequence). There are 18 residues in the CDR3. V lost 0 bases, J lost 0 bases, and 12 bases lay in between. CDR3 region: CASSLSRGPSSYNSPLHF. The CDR3, as DNA: TGTGCCAGCAGTTTATCGAGAGGGCCAAGCTCCTATAATTCACCCCTCCACTTT.

The chain combines TRBV9 with TRBJ1-2; D uncertain. Germline CDR1 reads SGDLS; CDR2 reads YYNGEE. V lost 5 bases and J 3 bases, leaving 14 bases between the germline ends. The CDR3 has 14 residues. The CDR3 DNA reads TGTGCCAGCAGAAGAGCCGGGATTTACTATGGCTACACCTTC. Translated, it gives CASRRAGIYYGYTF.

CDR3 in DNA: TGTGCCAGCCAGGGGAGGGGGTACACTGAAGCTTTCTTT. Protein product: CASQGRGYTEAFF. V gene TRBV6-5 combines with J gene TRBJ1-1; possible D gene TRBD1, 6 bases. Germline CDR1 is MNHEY and CDR2 is SVGAGI. Trimming shortened V by 8 bases and J by 3 bases, and 13 bases separated the two germline ends. CDR3 size: 13 residues.

The chain carries TRBV14 and TRBJ2-5, with D hard to call. The CDR3 runs to 16 residues. Germline V gives CDR1 SGHDN, CDR2 FVKESK. Deletions cut 0 bases from V and 0 bases from J, with 11 bases between. This CDR3 is CASSQEGSRYQETQYF. CDR3 bases: TGTGCCAGCAGCCAAGAAGGCTCTCGGTACCAAGAGACCCAGTACTTC.

The chain links TRBV9 to TRBJ2-1; TRBD2 is a possible D gene (6 bases). The CDR3 is 15 amino acids. The ends were cut back, 4 bases at V and 4 bases at J, with 15 bases in the middle. CDR1 SGDLS and CDR2 YYNGEE come from the germline V gene. CDR3 residues: CASSPSQDYYNEQFF. CDR3 sequence (DNA): TGTGCCAGCAGCCCGAGCCAGGACTATTACAATGAGCAGTTCTTC. The full variable domain, with the rest looked up from reference TRBV9 and TRBJ2-1, is DSGVTQTPKHLITATGQRVTLRCSPRSGDLSVYWYQQSLDQGLQFLIQYYNGEERAKGNILERFSAQQFPDLHSELNLSSLELGDSALYFCASSPSQDYYNEQFFGPGTRLTVL.

This clone occurred once. V is TRBV7-8 and J is TRBJ1-2; D perhaps matches TRBD1 (5 bases). The CDR3 is made up of 14 amino acids. The germline V and J ends were trimmed by 5 bases and 8 bases, with 18 bases remaining between them. Per germline, CDR1 SGHVS and CDR2 FQNEAQ. CDR3 nucleotide sequence: TGTGCCAGCAGCGTATTGGGACCCGTTGAGGGCTACACCTTC. This encodes CASSVLGPVEGYTF.

This rearrangement joins TRBV2 to TRBJ2-1; a possible D gene is TRBD1 (6 bases). V lost 6 bases to trimming and J lost 3 bases, with 15 bases between them. In germline, CDR1 is SNHLY, CDR2 FYNNEI. The CDR3 runs 15 residues. DNA of the CDR3: TGTGCCAGCAGGACCTGGACAGCTATCTACAATGAGCAGTTCTTC. Translation gives CASRTWTAIYNEQFF. Drawing the rest from reference TRBV2 and TRBJ2-1, the complete variable domain is EPEVTQTPSHQVTQMGQEVILRCVPISNHLYFYWYRQILGQKVEFLVSFYNNEISEKSEIFDDQFSVERPDGSNFTLKIRSTKLEDSAMYFCASRTWTAIYNEQFFGPGTRLTVL.

J is TRBJ1-6 and V is TRBV12-5; possibly TRBD1 for D (5 bases). CDR3 length equals 15 residues. Germline V gene lookup returns CDR1 LGHNT and CDR2 FRNRAP. Trimming shortened V by 4 bases and J by 3 bases, and 10 bases separated the two germline ends. CDR3 coding DNA: TGTGCTAGTGGTTGGGGACTCAGCTATAATTCACCCCTCCACTTT. Translated, it gives CASGWGLSYNSPLHF.

This clone showed up just a few times. The chain has TRBV6-5 and TRBJ2-7; 8 bases align to TRBD1. Germline CDR1 is MNHEY and CDR2 is SVGAGI. Trimming removed 7 bases from V and 6 bases from J; junction bases left unmatched: 11. CDR3 length equals 14 residues. CDR3 amino acids: CASTSSPGGVEQYF. CDR3 nucleotide sequence: TGTGCCAGCACCTCTTCCCCAGGGGGCGTCGAGCAGTACTTC.

The chain has TRBV18 and TRBJ1-2; unclear D gene. The V end lost 2 bases, the J end lost 8 bases, and 15 bases lay between the germline ends. The CDR3 contains 14 residues. The germline gives CDR1 KGHSH, CDR2 LQKENI. CDR3: CASSPASRPGGYTF. In DNA, the CDR3 is TGTGCCAGCTCACCAGCTTCACGGCCCGGCGGCTACACCTTC. The variable domain in full, completed from reference TRBV18 and TRBJ1-2, reads NAGVMQNPRHLVRRRGQEARLRCSPMKGHSHVYWYRQLPEEGLKFMVYLQKENIIDESGMPKERFSAEFPKEGPSILRIQQVVRGDSAAYFCASSPASRPGGYTFGSGTRLTVV.

The rearrangement links TRBV2 to TRBJ1-1, with D possibly being TRBD1 (5 bases). Germline CDR1 reads SNHLY; CDR2 reads FYNNEI. The V and J ends lost 3 bases and 8 bases respectively, with 19 bases between them. The CDR3 covers 15 residues. CDR3 sequence reads: CASSERAAGYSEAFF. CDR3 nucleotide sequence: TGTGCCAGCAGTGAGAGGGCAGCAGGGTACTCGGAAGCTTTCTTT.

The chain uses TRBV3-1 (or the pseudogene TRBV3-2) and TRBJ1-6; D ambiguous. The V end lost 1 base, the J end lost 10 bases, and 8 bases lay between the germline ends. The CDR3 length is 13 residues. The germline V gene has CDR1 LGHDT and CDR2 YNNKEL (reference sequence). The CDR3 DNA sequence: TGTGCCAGCAGCCAAGGTCCGGGCTCACCCCTCCACTTT. Translating gives CASSQGPGSPLHF.

The rearrangement joins TRBV19 to TRBJ1-1; D is possibly TRBD1 (5 bases). Germline V gene data show CDR1 as LNHDA and CDR2 as SQIVND (reference sequence). The CDR3 has 12 amino acids. The ends were cut back, 7 bases at V and 6 bases at J, with 12 bases in the middle. The CDR3 loop reads CASMGDEPEAFF. The CDR3 DNA sequence: TGTGCCAGTATGGGGGACGAACCTGAAGCTTTCTTT.

This chain connects TRBV2 to TRBJ1-5; weak D call: TRBD1 (5 bases). V lost 6 bases and J 6 bases, leaving 12 bases between the germline ends. CDR3 length: 13 residues. In germline, CDR1 is SNHLY, CDR2 FYNNEI. CDR3: CASSGRGPQPQHF. The CDR3 nucleotides read TGTGCCAGCAGCGGTAGGGGCCCTCAGCCCCAGCATTTT.

Here the CDR3 DNA reads TGCGCCAGCAGCGCACAGGGGAACTATGGCTACACCTTC. Amino acid sequence: CASSAQGNYGYTF. V gene TRBV5-1 combines with J gene TRBJ1-2; TRBD1 aligns across 7 bases. This CDR3 has 13 residues. With 4 bases clipped from V and 2 bases from J, the junction kept 2 bases outside the gene matches. Germline V gene data show CDR1 as SGHRS and CDR2 as YFSETQ.

V usage is TRBV5-1 and J usage is TRBJ2-2, with 8 bases that match TRBD2. V shed 5 bases, J shed 0 bases, and the junction held 6 bases outside the gene matches. CDR1 is SGHRS, CDR2 YFSETQ, per germline. The CDR3 covers 16 residues. The chain's CDR3 is CASRLSGRANTGELFF. The CDR3 DNA sequence: TGCGCCAGCAGACTGAGCGGGAGAGCGAACACCGGGGAGCTGTTTTTT.

The J gene is TRBJ1-6, the V gene TRBV7-9; no clear D gene. Looked up from germline, CDR1 is SEHNR and CDR2 is FQNEAQ (reference sequence). The CDR3 covers 13 residues. V was clipped by 2 bases and J by 9 bases, with 8 bases between them. CDR3 DNA sequence: TGTGCCAGCAGCTTAACACAACTTTCACCCCTCCACTTT. Translated, it gives CASSLTQLSPLHF.

The genes are TRBV25-1 and TRBJ2-5; a weak D match, TRBD1 (5 bases). Germline values: CDR1 MGHDK, CDR2 SYGVNS. V gave up 3 bases and J gave up 0 bases, with 5 bases separating them. CDR3 length equals 13 residues. In nucleotides, the CDR3 is TGTGCCAGCAGTGAGGACAACCAAGAGACCCAGTACTTC. Its translation: CASSEDNQETQYF.

CDR3 coding DNA: TGTGCCAGTAGTTCGACTAAGCGGCCCCAGAGTGGCAATGAGCAGTTCTTC. As protein: CASSSTKRPQSGNEQFF. The chain uses TRBV19 and TRBJ2-1; tentatively, D is TRBD2 (5 bases). Germline loops: CDR1 LNHDA, CDR2 SQIVND (reference sequence). This CDR3 contains 17 residues. Trimming stripped 5 bases from V and 6 bases from J, with 23 bases between.

The gene calls are TRBV19 and TRBJ1-5, with a weak D call TRBD1 (5 bases). Germline V lookup: CDR1 LNHDA, CDR2 SQIVND (reference sequence). Trimming pared 5 bases from V and 5 bases from J, leaving 10 bases between. The CDR3 has 13 amino acids. Here the CDR3 reads CASSSGTHQPQHF. CDR3 DNA sequence: TGTGCCAGTAGTTCCGGGACCCATCAGCCCCAGCATTTT.

The rearrangement uses TRBV15 and TRBJ1-2, with D perhaps matching TRBD1 (5 bases). With 2 bases removed from V and 6 bases from J, the gap between germline ends came to 13 bases. The CDR3 has 14 amino acids. Germline values: CDR1 LNHNV, CDR2 YYDKDF (reference sequence). The CDR3 DNA sequence: TGTGCCACCAGCAGAAATCCCCAGGGAGATGGCTACACCTTC. This codes for CATSRNPQGDGYTF.

V usage is TRBV11-2 and J usage is TRBJ2-7; 8 bases are shared with TRBD2. With 5 bases clipped from V and 7 bases from J, the junction kept 7 bases outside the gene matches. The CDR3 runs 13 residues. Germline values: CDR1 SGHAT, CDR2 FQNNGV. CDR3 loop: CASSPSGPAEQYF. CDR3 DNA sequence: TGTGCCAGCAGCCCTAGCGGGCCAGCGGAGCAGTACTTC.

This clone was recorded a few times. The V and J genes are TRBV11-3 and TRBJ2-1; the match to TRBD1 covers 8 bases. J lost 2 bases, V lost 5 bases, and 8 bases had no gene match. Germline lookup yields CDR1 SGHNT and CDR2 YENEEA. There are 16 residues in the CDR3. The CDR3 DNA follows: TGTGCCAGCAGCAGACGGACAGGGCTTACCTACAATGAGCAGTTCTTC. As protein: CASSRRTGLTYNEQFF.

This clone was recorded once. This chain links TRBV11-3 with TRBJ2-2; possible D gene TRBD2, 6 bases. The CDR3 sequence is 15 residues long. The V and J ends lost 5 bases and 3 bases respectively, with 13 bases between them. Germline CDR1 reads SGHNT; CDR2 reads YENEEA. The DNA for the CDR3 is TGTGCCAGCAGCCCTCCGGGACTGGACACCGGGGAGCTGTTTTTT. It is translated as CASSPPGLDTGELFF.

The chain couples TRBV5-1 to TRBJ1-2; 8 positions agree with TRBD1. The CDR3 runs 15 residues. V lost 1 base, J lost 3 bases, and 5 bases stayed unmatched. CDR1 and CDR2 from the germline V gene are SGHRS and YFSETQ. The CDR3 coding sequence is TGCGCCAGCAGCTTGTGGGACAGGACCCACTATGGCTACACCTTC. It yields the protein CASSLWDRTHYGYTF. The full variable domain, rest sourced from reference TRBV5-1 and TRBJ1-2, is KAGVTQTPRYLIKTRGQQVTLSCSPISGHRSVSWYQQTPGQGLQFLFEYFSETQRNKGNFPGRFSGRQFSNSRSEMNVSTLELGDSALYLCASSLWDRTHYGYTFGSGTRLTVV.

This rearrangement joins TRBV19 to TRBJ1-5; 11 bases match TRBD1. The germline CDR1 and CDR2 sequences are LNHDA and SQIVND (reference sequence). This CDR3 has 15 amino acids. V was pared by 7 bases and J by 6 bases, with 8 bases of the junction left unmatched. CDR3 loop: CASNLDGQGAQPQHF. The CDR3 region has the DNA TGTGCCAGTAATCTCGACGGACAGGGGGCTCAGCCCCAGCATTTT. Full variable domain (missing parts from reference TRBV19 and TRBJ1-5): DGGITQSPKYLFRKEGQNVTLSCEQNLNHDAMYWYRQDPGQGLRLIYYSQIVNDFQKGDIAEGYSVSREKKESFPLTVTSAQKNPTAFYLCASNLDGQGAQPQHFGDGTRLSIL.

The rearrangement joins TRBV10-2 to TRBJ1-3; D is uncertain. The CDR3 sequence is 14 residues long. V shed 0 bases and J shed 4 bases, with 7 bases lying between them. The germline CDR1 and CDR2 sequences are WSHSY and SAAADI. The CDR3 region has the DNA TGCGCCAGCAGTGAGTCGTGGCGGGGAAACACCATATATTTT. This translates into CASSESWRGNTIYF.

The J gene is TRBJ1-1, the V gene TRBV3-1 (or the pseudogene TRBV3-2), with 7 bases identical to TRBD1. This CDR3 is 14 amino acids long. The ends lost 3 bases at V and 2 bases at J; junction bases unmatched: 3. The germline V gene encodes CDR1 LGHDT and CDR2 YNNKEL (reference sequence). The CDR3 loop reads CASSHRGSNTEAFF. CDR3 bases: TGTGCCAGCAGCCACAGGGGGTCCAACACTGAAGCTTTCTTT.

The chain uses TRBV11-2 and TRBJ2-1, with 14 bases aligning to TRBD2. With 4 bases clipped from V and 13 bases from J, the junction kept 6 bases outside the gene matches. Per germline, CDR1 SGHAT and CDR2 FQNNGV. The CDR3 totals 14 residues. CDR3 coding DNA: TGTGCCAGCAGCTCCCGACTAGCGGGAGGGCCTCAGTTCTTC. Residues: CASSSRLAGGPQFF.

CDR3 region: CASSFGGGVPTDTQYF. In DNA form, the CDR3 reads TGCGCCAGCAGCTTTGGCGGGGGGGTTCCCACAGATACGCAGTATTTT. This chain uses TRBV5-1 with TRBJ2-3; 9 bases line up with TRBD2. V lost 2 bases to trimming and J lost 2 bases; unmatched junction nucleotides: 6. Germline-derived CDR1 and CDR2 are SGHRS and YFSETQ. This CDR3 spans 16 amino acids. The full variable domain, in which reference TRBV5-1 and TRBJ2-3 provide the parts outside the CDR3, is KAGVTQTPRYLIKTRGQQVTLSCSPISGHRSVSWYQQTPGQGLQFLFEYFSETQRNKGNFPGRFSGRQFSNSRSEMNVSTLELGDSALYLCASSFGGGVPTDTQYFGPGTRLTVL.

V gene TRBV9 combines with J gene TRBJ1-2; tentative D call: TRBD1 (6 bases). CDR3 length: 13 amino acids. Deletions cut 3 bases from V and 7 bases from J, with 13 bases between. Germline CDR1 and CDR2: SGDLS and YYNGEE. The CDR3 bases are TGTGCCAGCAGCGCGGACAGTCTTGGTGGCTACACCTTC. It is translated as CASSADSLGGYTF.